This TCR beta chain was documented in a study of T cells after yellow fever vaccination. This CDR3 has 17 residues. Germline V gene lookup returns CDR1 LNHNV and CDR2 YYDKDF (reference sequence). Trimming took off 1 base at V and 5 bases at J, with 18 bases between the two ends. TCRdb re-derived calls from the 5' RACE reads in MiXCR, one entry per CDR3 protein. The sample carries about 320,000 distinct CDR3 sequences, around 6.8% recorded once. A few counts support this clonotype. The chain carries TRBV15 and TRBJ1-5; TRBD1 is a possible D gene (6 bases). Sequences were derived from PBMCs, sampled 35 to 50 days after the first yellow fever vaccination. The clonotype was recovered from a man aged 18 to 30 who received the YFV17D yellow fever vaccine. CDR3 nucleotide sequence: TGTGCCACCAGCAGAGGTAGTGGGGGCAGCGAGTATCAGCCCCAGCATTTT. Protein: CATSRGSGGSEYQPQHF.